This T cell receptor beta chain was captured in a study of shared clonotypes between healthy human individuals. Background on the study: Donor composition was a couple of women and a few men, aged 18 to 49.

As for this clone: Its antigen is unidentified.

Study conclusions and caveats: Across subsets, estimated richness was generally greater for naive than for memory populations. Sorted-subset samples were not fully sequenced, rarefaction indicated.

The DNA input per sorted-subset replicate PCR was 200 ng, corresponding to 30,000 or so T cell genomes. Repertoires were generated with immunoSEQ multiplex PCR, while TCRdb's copy carries only in-frame clones and drops some. The sample has approximately 500,000 clones, 90% to 97% seen once. The receptor comes from a woman between 25 and 40 years old in good health. The sample consisted of naive CD4+ T cells sorted from blood. Subset given: CD45RA+ positively selected.

CDR3 sequence reads: CASRKGQGEQYF. In DNA, the CDR3 is TGTGCCAGCAGGAAAGGACAGGGGGAGCAGTACTTC. This chain uses TRBV28 with TRBJ2-7; 9 bases are shared with TRBD1. Germline V gene data show CDR1 as MDHEN and CDR2 as SYDVKM. The V gene end was trimmed by 6 bases and the J gene end by 7 bases; junction bases not matched to a gene: 4. The CDR3 runs to 12 residues.